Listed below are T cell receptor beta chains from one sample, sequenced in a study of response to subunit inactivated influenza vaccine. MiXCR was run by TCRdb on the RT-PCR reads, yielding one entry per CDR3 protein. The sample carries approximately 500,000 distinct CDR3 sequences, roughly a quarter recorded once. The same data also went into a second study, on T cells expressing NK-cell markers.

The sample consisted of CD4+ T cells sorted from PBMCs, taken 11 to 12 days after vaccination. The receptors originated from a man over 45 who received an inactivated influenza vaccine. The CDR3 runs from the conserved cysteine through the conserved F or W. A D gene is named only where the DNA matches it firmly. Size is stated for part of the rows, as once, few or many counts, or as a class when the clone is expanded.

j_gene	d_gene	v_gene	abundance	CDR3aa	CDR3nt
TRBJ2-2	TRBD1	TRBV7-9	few	CASSGDRVWTGELFF	TGTGCCAGCAGCGGTGACAGGGTGTGGACCGGGGAGCTGTTTTTT
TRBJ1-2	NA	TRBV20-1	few	CSATNRPDRGGYGYTF	TGCAGTGCAACCAACCGTCCGGACAGAGGAGGCTATGGCTACACCTTC
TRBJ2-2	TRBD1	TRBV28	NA	CASSTTGTGRTGELFF	TGTGCCAGCAGCACCACCGGGACAGGGCGTACCGGGGAGCTGTTTTTT
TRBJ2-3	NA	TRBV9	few	CASSSRPDRVTDTQYF	TGTGCCAGCAGCTCCCGGCCCGACCGAGTTACAGATACGCAGTATTTT
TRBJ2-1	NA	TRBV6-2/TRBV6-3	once	CASSYEVSSYNEHFF	TGTGCCAGCAGTTACGAGGTGAGCTCCTACAATGAGCATTTCTTC
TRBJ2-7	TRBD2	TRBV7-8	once	CASSSETSGGYEQYF	TGTGCCAGCAGCTCGGAAACTAGCGGGGGCTACGAGCAGTACTTC
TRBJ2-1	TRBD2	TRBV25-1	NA	CASRELAGVFF	TGTGCCAGCAGAGAACTAGCGGGAGTATTCTTC
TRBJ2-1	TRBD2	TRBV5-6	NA	CASSLPGLAGEEQFF	TGTGCCAGCAGCTTACCCGGACTAGCGGGGGAGGAGCAGTTCTTC
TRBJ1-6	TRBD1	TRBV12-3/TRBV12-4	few	CASRTGGDSPLHF	TGTGCCAGCAGGACAGGGGGGGATTCACCCCTCCACTTT
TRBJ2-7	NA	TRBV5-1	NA	CASSQVIGNQWGEQYF	TGCGCCAGCAGCCAAGTAATCGGGAACCAATGGGGCGAGCAGTACTTC
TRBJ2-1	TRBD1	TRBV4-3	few	CASSRRTGANEQFF	TGCGCCAGCAGTAGGCGGACAGGGGCCAATGAGCAGTTCTTC
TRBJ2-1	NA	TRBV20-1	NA	CSLRYFLGRNEQFF	TGCAGCTTGAGATATTTTTTGGGTCGCAATGAGCAGTTCTTC
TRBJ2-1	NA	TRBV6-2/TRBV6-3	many	CASIANRGGEQFF	TGTGCCAGCATAGCGAACCGGGGTGGGGAGCAGTTCTTC
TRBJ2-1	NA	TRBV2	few	CASSEEQAYNEQFF	TGTGCCAGCAGTGAAGAACAGGCGTACAATGAGCAGTTCTTC
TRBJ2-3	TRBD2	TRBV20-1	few	CSASSLGLGSDTQYF	TGCAGTGCTAGCTCCCTGGGACTAGGGTCAGATACGCAGTATTTT
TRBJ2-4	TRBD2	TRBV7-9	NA	CASSPGGISRAKNIQYF	TGTGCCAGCAGCCCGGGGGGAATCTCCCGGGCCAAAAACATTCAGTACTTC
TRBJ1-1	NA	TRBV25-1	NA	CASSPPRVGTEAFF	TGTGCCAGCAGTCCCCCCAGGGTTGGCACTGAAGCTTTCTTT
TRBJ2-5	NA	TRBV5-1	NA	CASSLNLGSPGTQYF	TGCGCCAGCAGCTTGAATCTTGGCTCGCCGGGGACCCAGTACTTC
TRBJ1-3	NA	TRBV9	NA	CASSVERTGNTIYF	TGTGCCAGCAGCGTAGAGAGAACTGGAAACACCATATATTTT
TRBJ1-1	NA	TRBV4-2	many	CASSQEIGSEAFF	TGTGCCAGCAGCCAAGAAATTGGGTCTGAAGCTTTCTTT
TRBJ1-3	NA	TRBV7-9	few	CASSLGQSNSGNTIYF	TGTGCCAGCAGCCTAGGACAGTCAAACTCTGGAAACACCATATATTTT
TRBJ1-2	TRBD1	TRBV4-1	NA	CASSQDIGNRGNYGYTF	TGCGCCAGCAGCCAAGATATAGGAAACAGGGGGAACTATGGCTACACCTTC
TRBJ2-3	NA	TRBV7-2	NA	CASSLNIFTDTQYF	TGTGCCAGCAGCTTAAACATATTCACAGATACGCAGTATTTT
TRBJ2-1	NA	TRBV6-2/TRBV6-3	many	CASSYLGQKQGNEQFF	TGTGCCAGCAGTTACCTAGGTCAGAAGCAAGGCAATGAGCAGTTCTTC
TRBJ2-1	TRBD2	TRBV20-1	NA	CSALLTSGVSSSYNEQFF	TGCAGTGCTCTCCTGACTAGCGGGGTCTCGAGCTCCTACAATGAGCAGTTCTTC
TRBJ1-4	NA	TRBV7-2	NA	CASSLRTGNEKLFF	TGTGCCAGCAGCCTCCGGACGGGGAATGAAAAACTGTTTTTT
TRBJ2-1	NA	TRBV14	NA	CASSQDQLVSQFF	TGTGCCAGCAGCCAAGATCAACTGGTCTCGCAGTTCTTC
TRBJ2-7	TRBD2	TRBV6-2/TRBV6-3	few	CASSYSMGLAGEDEQYF	TGTGCCAGCAGTTACTCGATGGGACTAGCGGGAGAGGACGAGCAGTACTTC
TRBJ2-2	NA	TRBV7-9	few	CASSPRPGGKNTGELFF	TGTGCCAGCAGCCCACGGCCTGGCGGGAAAAACACCGGGGAGCTGTTTTTT